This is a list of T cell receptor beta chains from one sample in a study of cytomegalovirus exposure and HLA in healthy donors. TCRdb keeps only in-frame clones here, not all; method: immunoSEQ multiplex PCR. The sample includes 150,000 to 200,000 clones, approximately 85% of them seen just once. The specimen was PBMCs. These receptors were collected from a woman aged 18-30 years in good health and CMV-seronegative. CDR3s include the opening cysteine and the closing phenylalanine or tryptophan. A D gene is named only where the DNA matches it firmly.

cdr3_aa: CASTFSTGGKTEAFF; j_call: TRBJ1-1; v_call: TRBV5-1; d_call: TRBD1
cdr3_aa: CASSLWGTGYGYTF; j_call: TRBJ1-2; v_call: TRBV2; d_call: .
cdr3_aa: CASSIAGTSSNEQFF; j_call: TRBJ2-1; v_call: TRBV19; d_call: TRBD2
cdr3_aa: CASSVEPGQGLDTQYF; j_call: TRBJ2-3; v_call: TRBV9; d_call: TRBD1
cdr3_aa: CASNQAGRADTQYF; j_call: TRBJ2-3; v_call: TRBV25-1; d_call: TRBD2
cdr3_aa: CAWSVLSRRGGYTF; j_call: TRBJ1-2; v_call: TRBV30; d_call: .
cdr3_aa: CASSPPPTGGQETQYF; j_call: TRBJ2-5; v_call: TRBV9; d_call: TRBD1
cdr3_aa: CASTGQGARETQYF; j_call: TRBJ2-5; v_call: TRBV2; d_call: TRBD1
cdr3_aa: CASSVEAGAETDTQYF; j_call: TRBJ2-3; v_call: TRBV9; d_call: TRBD2
cdr3_aa: CASSSGQGPYEQYF; j_call: TRBJ2-7; v_call: TRBV28; d_call: TRBD1
cdr3_aa: CASSSPPGTSGSNEQFF; j_call: TRBJ2-1; v_call: TRBV11-2; d_call: TRBD2
cdr3_aa: CASSKGLAGPYEQYF; j_call: TRBJ2-7; v_call: TRBV4-1; d_call: TRBD2
cdr3_aa: CAWKPGLTKAGNTEAFF; j_call: TRBJ1-1; v_call: TRBV30; d_call: .
cdr3_aa: CASLADRVNTEAFF; j_call: TRBJ1-1; v_call: TRBV18; d_call: TRBD1
cdr3_aa: CASSYSSDRGRPQYF; j_call: TRBJ2-7; v_call: TRBV6-7; d_call: TRBD1
cdr3_aa: CASSPDGGYTEAFF; j_call: TRBJ1-1; v_call: TRBV7-3; d_call: .
cdr3_aa: CASSPRDNRYAKDEAFF; j_call: TRBJ1-1; v_call: TRBV14; d_call: .
cdr3_aa: CAISESNPLGFRAIYEQYF; j_call: TRBJ2-7; v_call: TRBV10-3; d_call: .
cdr3_aa: CASSPRFSGYNEQFF; j_call: TRBJ2-1; v_call: TRBV9; d_call: .
cdr3_aa: CASSHLTAPGANVLTF; j_call: TRBJ2-6; v_call: TRBV4-2; d_call: .
cdr3_aa: CAIGAGVVSDTQYF; j_call: TRBJ2-3; v_call: TRBV10-3; d_call: .
cdr3_aa: CASSRQGYTEAFF; j_call: TRBJ1-1; v_call: TRBV6-5; d_call: TRBD1
cdr3_aa: CASSGSTGFYGYTF; j_call: TRBJ1-2; v_call: TRBV18; d_call: .
cdr3_aa: CASSQETANRGTQYF; j_call: TRBJ2-3; v_call: TRBV4-1; d_call: .
cdr3_aa: CASSLQGSNTGELFF; j_call: TRBJ2-2; v_call: TRBV5-1; d_call: .
cdr3_aa: CASSGTSHTDTQYF; j_call: TRBJ2-3; v_call: TRBV7-9; d_call: .
cdr3_aa: CASSPRGGDYGYTF; j_call: TRBJ1-2; v_call: TRBV7-6; d_call: .
cdr3_aa: CASSEGNRGLNQPQHF; j_call: TRBJ1-5; v_call: TRBV10-2; d_call: TRBD1
cdr3_aa: CASSAARKEGYTF; j_call: TRBJ1-2; v_call: TRBV2; d_call: .
cdr3_aa: CASSARQDRDPGAEAFF; j_call: TRBJ1-1; v_call: TRBV2; d_call: TRBD1
cdr3_aa: CASRLQQGMNTEAFF; j_call: TRBJ1-1; v_call: TRBV10-1; d_call: TRBD1
cdr3_aa: CASSPYSPSRETQYF; j_call: TRBJ2-5; v_call: TRBV5-1; d_call: .
cdr3_aa: CASRHPGTSATGELFF; j_call: TRBJ2-2; v_call: TRBV11-2; d_call: TRBD2
cdr3_aa: CASGGQGAGYGYTF; j_call: TRBJ1-2; v_call: TRBV6-5; d_call: TRBD1
cdr3_aa: CASSSTGPLWHYTF; j_call: TRBJ1-2; v_call: TRBV7-9; d_call: .
cdr3_aa: CASSLVGVPESEAFF; j_call: TRBJ1-1; v_call: TRBV5-1; d_call: .